Reported below is one T cell receptor (beta chain). As yet, its antigen is unknown. Investigators reverse transcribed all isolated RNA, so they sequenced expressed TCRB transcripts. Some 3.6 million reads on average were seen across naive, central memory and regulatory T cell samples. TCRdb keeps only in-frame clones here, not all; method: immunoSEQ multiplex PCR. The sample has 120,000 or so clones, roughly 17% seen once. Each donor gave one heparinised blood draw averaging about 100 mL. CD4+ cells of the naive, central memory, regulatory and stem cell-like memory types were sorted via CD45RO/CCR7/CD25/CD127/CD95/CD27. This record comes from a study of beta chain features in type 1 diabetes. From germline, CDR1 is GTSNPN and CDR2 SVGIG (reference sequence). The CDR3 is 13 amino acids. After removal of 8 bases from V and 0 bases from J, the junction contained 1 base not matched to a gene. The study's findings and limits: Significant though moderate, a shortening of TCRB CDR3s appeared in all four CD4+ subsets of Type 1 diabetes patients. High TCR expression in some cells could lead to their over-representation in cDNA sequencing.

Sequencing was performed on central memory CD4+ T cells from blood. This chain connects TRBV30 to TRBJ2-6; TRBD1 matches at 7 bases. The receptor was derived from a man in his late teens or twenties with type 1 diabetes. In DNA form, the CDR3 reads TGTGCCAGACAGGGCTCTGGGGCCAACGTCCTGACTTTC. Amino acid sequence: CARQGSGANVLTF.